This T cell receptor beta chain stems from a study of T cell changes during pregnancy in multiple sclerosis. This CDR3 comprises 15 residues. CDR1 SGDLS and CDR2 YYNGEE come from the germline V gene. Measured with immunoSEQ multiplex PCR; TCRdb has only the in-frame clones, and not every one. The top ten clones hold over 1.1% of a sample with 78,000 or so clones, 92% of them seen once. Details on this clone: At one of its ends the junction is not consistent with the germline gene, which may arise from a read error.

The chain employs TRBV9 and TRBJ2-7; D is possibly TRBD2 (6 bases). This clonotype was sampled from a female donor with multiple sclerosis, enrolled in a pregnancy study. The sample here was peripheral blood, taken before pregnancy. DNA for the CDR3: TGTGTCAGCAGCGTCCGGGACTCGAGCTCCTACGAGCAGTACTTC. Translated: CVSSVRDSSSYEQYF.